The next 32 T cell receptor beta chains were all read from a single sample in a study of cytomegalovirus exposure and HLA in healthy donors. The PCR used 60 Vbeta and 13 Jbeta primers. This table comes from immunoSEQ multiplex PCR, and its TCRdb copy is limited to in-frame clones, with some not included. Of about 130,000 clones listed, roughly 80% are singletons. Sample: PBMCs. These receptors were obtained from a woman between 50 and 59 years old in good health and CMV-seronegative.

The chain uses TRBV7-3 and TRBJ2-7, with 7 positions matching TRBD2. This CDR3 spans 13 amino acids. The J segment lost 5 bases and the V segment lost 5 bases, leaving 6 bases of the junction unmatched. Germline CDR1 SGHTA, CDR2 FQGTGA. The CDR3, as DNA: TGTGCCAGCAGCCTGGGAGGGACTGACGAGCAGTACTTC. Amino acid sequence: CASSLGGTDEQYF.

The J gene is TRBJ2-7, the V gene TRBV7-9; TRBD1 is a possible D gene (5 bases). The V gene's germline CDR1 is SEHNR and CDR2 FQNEAQ (reference sequence). V lost 5 bases, J lost 0 bases, and 20 bases lay in between. The CDR3 sequence is 17 residues long. The CDR3 loop is CASSPGPRDRTSYEQYF. The CDR3 DNA reads TGTGCCAGCAGCCCAGGGCCCCGCGACAGAACCTCCTACGAGCAGTACTTC.

This chain links TRBV28 with TRBJ2-7; maybe TRBD1 (6 bases). This CDR3 comprises 13 residues. The germline V gene encodes CDR1 MDHEN and CDR2 SYDVKM. Trimming took 7 bases from V and 2 from J, leaving 12 bases between them. The CDR3 coding sequence is TGTGCCAGCAACCAGGACAGCCCCTACGAGCAGTACTTC. The encoded protein is CASNQDSPYEQYF.

The gene calls are TRBV5-6 and TRBJ2-7; 8 bases line up with TRBD2. Germline V lookup: CDR1 SGHDT, CDR2 YYEEEE. The trim removed 4 bases at V and 6 bases at J, leaving 21 bases unmatched. There are 18 residues in the CDR3. CDR3 loop: CASSPGAGLVTVGGEQYF. The CDR3 DNA is TGTGCCAGCAGCCCAGGGGCGGGACTAGTAACCGTTGGAGGCGAGCAGTACTTC.

The sample holds a few counts of this clone. The V and J genes are TRBV28 and TRBJ2-7; TRBD2 might be the D (6 bases). The CDR3 has 14 residues. CDR1 and CDR2 from the germline V gene are MDHEN and SYDVKM. Trimming pared 4 bases from V and 2 bases from J, leaving 12 bases between. Here the CDR3 DNA reads TGTGCCAGCAGTTCGCCACTAGCCCCCTACGAGCAGTACTTC. Translation: CASSSPLAPYEQYF.

The chain has TRBV7-8 and TRBJ2-7, with TRBD2 matching over 8 bases. The junction had 6 bases not matched to a gene; V was cut back by 1 base and J by 10 bases. This CDR3 has 13 residues. Germline assignment: CDR1 SGHVS and CDR2 FQNEAQ. This CDR3 reads CASSLGPTSEQYF. Written as DNA, the CDR3 is TGTGCCAGCAGCTTAGGGCCGACTAGCGAACAGTACTTC.

CDR3 in amino acids: CASSQEDLGAEGYNEQFF. DNA of the CDR3: TGTGCCAGCAGCCAAGAGGACCTAGGGGCAGAAGGATACAATGAGCAGTTCTTC. This rearrangement joins TRBV14 to TRBJ2-1; D is perhaps TRBD1 (5 bases). V was pared by 0 bases and J by 4 bases, with 19 bases between. CDR1 and CDR2 (germline): SGHDN, FVKESK. The CDR3 runs to 18 residues.

The gene calls are TRBV9 and TRBJ2-7, with D possibly being TRBD2 (5 bases). V was clipped by 0 bases and J by 4 bases, with 14 bases between them. CDR1 and CDR2 from the germline V gene are SGDLS and YYNGEE. This CDR3 is 15 amino acids long. The DNA of the CDR3 is TGTGCCAGCAGCGTAGTCCCTAGCAGCAGGTACGAGCAGTACTTC. Amino acids: CASSVVPSSRYEQYF.

The chain joins TRBV28 to TRBJ2-1; D remains unclear. The V gene's germline CDR1 is MDHEN and CDR2 SYDVKM. Trimming left V 5 bases short and J 4 bases short, with 12 bases between. The CDR3 is 14 amino acids. For the CDR3, the DNA is TGTGCCAGCAGTCCGCCCAGCGTGTACAATGAGCAGTTCTTC. As protein: CASSPPSVYNEQFF.

CDR3 in DNA: TGTGCCAGCAGTTCAACCACACTGGGGCCCCGCTACGAGCAGTACTTC. Translating it yields CASSSTTLGPRYEQYF. The rearrangement links TRBV6-5 to TRBJ2-7; TRBD1 is a possible D gene (5 bases). This CDR3 comprises 16 residues. The V gene lost 4 bases and the J gene lost 3 bases, with 19 bases spanning the gap. Germline V gene data show CDR1 as MNHEY and CDR2 as SVGAGI.

The rearrangement links TRBV5-4 to TRBJ2-5, with 10 nucleotides matching TRBD2. The ends lost 0 bases at V and 5 bases at J; junction bases unmatched: 4. This CDR3 spans 15 amino acids. The V gene's germline CDR1 is SGHNT and CDR2 YYREEE (reference sequence). In nucleotides, the CDR3 is TGTGCCAGCAGCTTGGACCTAGCGGGGGTCGAGACCCAGTACTTC. Its protein product is CASSLDLAGVETQYF.

J is TRBJ1-2 and V is TRBV30, with 7 nucleotides matching TRBD1. Germline V gives CDR1 GTSNPN, CDR2 SVGIG (reference sequence). V dropped 5 bases and J dropped 6; count of bases not matched to a gene: 9. This CDR3 is built from 13 residues. The CDR3 DNA reads as TGTGCCTGGCACGGACAGGCGGTGGATGGCTACACCTTC. Its protein product is CAWHGQAVDGYTF.

V usage is TRBV4-1 and J usage is TRBJ2-3; D is perhaps TRBD2 (5 bases). Germline lookup yields CDR1 MGHRA and CDR2 YSYEKL. Trimming left V 1 base short and J 7 bases short, with 12 bases between. The CDR3 runs 14 residues. As DNA, the CDR3 is TGCGCCAGCAGCCAAGGGCTACTAGAAAATACGCAGTATTTT. Amino acid sequence: CASSQGLLENTQYF.

This chain connects TRBV7-9 to TRBJ2-3; a weak D match, TRBD1 (5 bases). With 5 bases removed from V and 4 bases from J, the gap between germline ends came to 16 bases. The CDR3 contains 15 residues. Germline V CDR1 and CDR2: SEHNR, FQNEAQ (reference sequence). The CDR3 region has the DNA TGTGCCAGCAGCCATCAGGGTCACGCGGCAGATACGCAGTATTTT. Amino acids: CASSHQGHAADTQYF.

This clone was picked up one time. The chain combines TRBV11-1 with TRBJ1-1; 7 nucleotides align to TRBD1. Germline CDR1 is SGHAT and CDR2 is FQDESV (reference sequence). The V gene end was trimmed by 4 bases and the J gene end by 1 base; junction bases not matched to a gene: 9. This CDR3 comprises 16 residues. The CDR3 nucleotides read TGTGCCAGCAGCTGGCGGGACAGACTGCAGAACACTGAAGCTTTCTTT. It translates to CASSWRDRLQNTEAFF.

The J gene is TRBJ2-7, the V gene TRBV6-5; D not resolved. The CDR3 runs 14 residues. Germline V gives CDR1 MNHEY, CDR2 SVGAGI. V was shortened by 0 bases and J by 3 bases, with 9 bases between the two germline ends. CDR3 nucleotides: TGTGCCAGCAGTTACTCGTTGACATACTACGAGCAGTACTTC. Translation: CASSYSLTYYEQYF.

V gene TRBV6-6 combines with J gene TRBJ2-2; D may be TRBD2 (5 bases). V was pared by 11 bases and J by 3 bases, with 19 bases between. CDR3 length equals 15 residues. The germline V gene has CDR1 MNHNY and CDR2 SVGAGI (reference sequence). The CDR3 is CAGGNKDGYTGELFF. The DNA for the CDR3 is TGTGCCGGAGGAAATAAGGACGGATACACCGGGGAGCTGTTTTTT.

The chain combines TRBV4-1 with TRBJ2-5; 9 bases agree with TRBD2. The CDR3 runs 20 residues. Unmatched junction bases numbered 17, after V lost 0 bases and J lost 3 bases. Germline V gives CDR1 MGHRA, CDR2 YSYEKL. The CDR3 is CASSQDFLSGAGGGEETQYF. DNA of the CDR3: TGCGCCAGCAGCCAAGACTTCCTGAGCGGGGCGGGAGGGGGAGAAGAGACCCAGTACTTC.

This chain joins TRBV7-8 and TRBJ2-2; D is ambiguous. Germline V gene data show CDR1 as SGHVS and CDR2 as FQNEAQ. The CDR3 is made up of 11 amino acids. The germline V and J ends were trimmed by 6 bases and 7 bases, with 6 bases remaining between them. CDR3 nucleotide sequence: TGTGCCAGCAGTTCCGGCGGGGAGCTGTTTTTT. Residues: CASSSGGELFF.

The V call is TRBV6-1, the J call TRBJ2-7; the match to TRBD2 covers 9 bases. Unmatched junction bases numbered 9, after V lost 10 bases and J lost 2 bases. CDR1 and CDR2 from the germline V gene are MNHNS and SASEGT. The CDR3 has 14 residues. This CDR3 is CATERLAEAYEQYF. In DNA, the CDR3 is TGTGCCACCGAGCGACTAGCGGAAGCCTACGAGCAGTACTTC.

The CDR3 DNA sequence: TGTGCCAGCAGCTTAAACTATCAGCCCCAGCATTTT. Translation gives CASSLNYQPQHF. The chain couples TRBV7-2 to TRBJ1-5; no clear D gene. The CDR3 totals 12 residues. Per the germline V gene, CDR1 is SGHTA and CDR2 is FQGNSA. Trimming stripped 2 bases from V and 5 bases from J, with 4 bases between.

The genes are TRBV30 and TRBJ2-3; 8 bases align to TRBD2. The germline V gene encodes CDR1 GTSNPN and CDR2 SVGIG (reference sequence). Unmatched junction bases numbered 12, after V lost 4 bases and J lost 3 bases. The CDR3 loop spans 16 amino acids. CDR3: CAWNSLGGRSTDTQYF. The CDR3 coding sequence is TGTGCCTGGAACAGTCTGGGCGGGAGGTCAACAGATACGCAGTATTTT.

This clone was found a few times. The chain uses TRBV6-5 and TRBJ1-4; tentatively, D is TRBD1 (5 bases). Trimming shortened V by 7 bases and J by 8 bases, and 17 bases separated the two germline ends. The CDR3 sequence is 14 residues long. Germline V gives CDR1 MNHEY, CDR2 SVGAGI. Written as DNA, the CDR3 is TGTGCCAGCAATTCCCCCAGGGTGGAGGAAAAACTGTTTTTT. Its translation: CASNSPRVEEKLFF.

The table lists this clone with a few counts. The genes are TRBV2 and TRBJ1-5; 7 positions agree with TRBD1. The CDR3 spans 15 residues. The V gene's germline CDR1 is SNHLY and CDR2 FYNNEI. With 4 bases clipped from V and 0 bases from J, the junction kept 3 bases outside the gene matches. The DNA of the CDR3 is TGTGCCAGCAGTGCCGGGACAGTTAGCAATCAGCCCCAGCATTTT. Translated: CASSAGTVSNQPQHF. The whole variable domain, filled in from reference TRBV2 and TRBJ1-5, reads EPEVTQTPSHQVTQMGQEVILRCVPISNHLYFYWYRQILGQKVEFLVSFYNNEISEKSEIFDDQFSVERPDGSNFTLKIRSTKLEDSAMYFCASSAGTVSNQPQHFGDGTRLSIL.

As DNA, the CDR3 is TGTGCCAGCAGTTTCGCAGGGAACACTGAAGCTTTCTTT. Protein: CASSFAGNTEAFF. The chain recombines TRBV27 with TRBJ1-1; no definite D call. The CDR3 has 13 residues. Looked up from germline, CDR1 is MNHEY and CDR2 is SMNVEV (reference sequence). Trimming left V 3 bases short and J 1 base short, with 6 bases between.

The CDR3 loop reads CASSLSQGVYEQYF. The CDR3 bases are TGCGCCAGCAGCTTGAGTCAGGGGGTTTACGAGCAGTACTTC. This rearrangement joins TRBV5-1 to TRBJ2-7; the match to TRBD1 covers 7 bases. Looked up from germline, CDR1 is SGHRS and CDR2 is YFSETQ. The trim removed 1 base at V and 4 bases at J, leaving 5 bases unmatched. This CDR3 is 14 amino acids long.

In its sample, this clone was seen a few times. The rearrangement joins TRBV29-1 to TRBJ2-7, with TRBD1 matching 7 bases. This CDR3 comprises 14 residues. Per the germline V gene, CDR1 is SQVTM and CDR2 is ANQGSEA. J was trimmed by 0 bases and V by 4 bases; bases with no gene match: 6. The CDR3: CSVGPRQGSYEQYF. The DNA for the CDR3 is TGCAGCGTTGGGCCGCGACAGGGCTCCTACGAGCAGTACTTC.

This chain uses TRBV7-8 with TRBJ2-1; TRBD1 might be the D (6 bases). Between the trimmed V and J ends, which lost 5 bases and 2 bases, there was a span of 16 bases. The CDR3 spans 16 residues. CDR1 is SGHVS, CDR2 FQNEAQ, per germline. The CDR3 spells CASSPLEGTPYNEQFF. CDR3 coding DNA: TGTGCCAGCAGCCCCCTCGAGGGGACACCCTACAATGAGCAGTTCTTC.

The gene calls are TRBV30 and TRBJ1-6; D unresolved. The CDR3 is 12 residues long. Germline V gene sequence: CDR1 GTSNPN, CDR2 SVGIG (reference sequence). Trimming removed 7 bases from V and 9 bases from J, with 13 bases in between. This CDR3 reads CASGDTGSPLHF. As DNA, the CDR3 is TGTGCCTCCGGGGATACGGGTTCACCCCTCCACTTT.

The rearrangement joins TRBV5-6 to TRBJ2-7; no clear D gene. V dropped 2 bases and J dropped 3 bases, with 12 bases sitting between them. The CDR3 contains 14 residues. Germline V gene lookup returns CDR1 SGHDT and CDR2 YYEEEE. CDR3 nucleotide sequence: TGTGCCAGCAGCTTAATCACCACATACTACGAGCAGTACTTC. Protein sequence: CASSLITTYYEQYF.

CDR3 sequence: CASSHTPTPPDTQYF. The CDR3 DNA reads as TGCGCCAGCAGCCATACCCCGACACCGCCGGATACGCAGTATTTT. The chain joins TRBV4-1 to TRBJ2-3; D is uncertain. Germline V lookup: CDR1 MGHRA, CDR2 YSYEKL. The CDR3 is 15 amino acids. V lost 3 bases and J lost 6, with 16 bases in between.

This sequence joins TRBV15 and TRBJ1-1; D not certain. The CDR3 totals 12 residues. V was cut by 3 bases and J by 10 bases, with 12 bases left in between. The germline V gene has CDR1 LNHNV and CDR2 YYDKDF (reference sequence). The CDR3 DNA reads TGTGCCACCAGCAGTGGCCCGCGGGGAGCTTTCTTT. Its translation: CATSSGPRGAFF.